Shown below are 4 T cell receptor beta chains from a single sample sequenced in a study of PD-L1 blockade in urothelial cancer. Produced via immunoSEQ multiplex PCR; TCRdb's table is partial and in-frame only. The sample yields roughly 84,000 clones, about 81% seen once. The sequencing used PBMCs, collected around atezolizumab (anti-PD-L1) treatment. The origin of the receptors is a man in his 70s with urothelial cancer.

The chain links TRBV7-9 to TRBJ2-1; 13 nucleotides agree with TRBD2. There are 16 residues in the CDR3. The germline V gene encodes CDR1 SEHNR and CDR2 FQNEAQ (reference sequence). The ends lost 3 bases at V and 7 bases at J; junction bases unmatched: 6. The CDR3 is CASSFGLAGARNEQFF. The CDR3 DNA reads TGTGCCAGCAGCTTCGGACTAGCGGGGGCCCGAAATGAGCAGTTCTTC.

The chain employs TRBV11-2 and TRBJ1-6, with D tentatively TRBD1 (6 bases). Trimming stripped 5 bases from V and 8 bases from J, with 16 bases between. This CDR3 contains 15 residues. Germline CDR1 and CDR2: SGHAT and FQNNGV. The chain's CDR3 is CASSPLGRGDSPLHF. CDR3 coding DNA: TGTGCCAGCAGCCCGCTGGGGAGGGGGGATTCACCCCTCCACTTT.

The chain joins TRBV5-4 to TRBJ2-2; 8 bases match TRBD1. J gave up 6 bases and V 1 base, and 2 bases lay outside the gene matches. CDR1 is SGHNT and CDR2 is YYREEE in the germline V gene (reference sequence). This CDR3 spans 14 amino acids. The CDR3 nucleotides are TGTGCCAGCAGCTTGCAGGGGGCGGCCGGGGAGCTGTTTTTT. This encodes CASSLQGAAGELFF.

The V gene is TRBV6-1, the J gene TRBJ2-4, with TRBD2 as a possible D gene (5 bases). The V end was cut by 8 bases, the J end by 0 bases, with 8 bases between. Germline CDR1 reads MNHNS; CDR2 reads SASEGT. This CDR3 is 13 amino acids long. The CDR3: CASGRQAKNIQYF. As DNA, the CDR3 is TGTGCCAGCGGGAGACAAGCCAAAAACATTCAGTACTTC.